This T cell receptor (beta chain) stems from a study of blood T cell repertoires in COVID-19. TCRdb's table, derived via immunoSEQ multiplex PCR, lists solely in-frame clones and lacks some. In the table there are some 200,000 clones, around 80% of which are singletons. The V end lost 0 bases, the J end lost 0 bases, and 6 bases lay between the germline ends. There are 15 residues in the CDR3. Germline V CDR1 and CDR2: ENHRY, SYGVKD. The sample was peripheral blood. The chain carries TRBV10-3 and TRBJ2-1; no definite D call. This clonotype originated in a human donor in a cohort sampled during active COVID-19. CDR3: CAISESQNSYNEQFF. CDR3 sequence (DNA): TGTGCCATCAGTGAGTCGCAGAACTCCTACAATGAGCAGTTCTTC.